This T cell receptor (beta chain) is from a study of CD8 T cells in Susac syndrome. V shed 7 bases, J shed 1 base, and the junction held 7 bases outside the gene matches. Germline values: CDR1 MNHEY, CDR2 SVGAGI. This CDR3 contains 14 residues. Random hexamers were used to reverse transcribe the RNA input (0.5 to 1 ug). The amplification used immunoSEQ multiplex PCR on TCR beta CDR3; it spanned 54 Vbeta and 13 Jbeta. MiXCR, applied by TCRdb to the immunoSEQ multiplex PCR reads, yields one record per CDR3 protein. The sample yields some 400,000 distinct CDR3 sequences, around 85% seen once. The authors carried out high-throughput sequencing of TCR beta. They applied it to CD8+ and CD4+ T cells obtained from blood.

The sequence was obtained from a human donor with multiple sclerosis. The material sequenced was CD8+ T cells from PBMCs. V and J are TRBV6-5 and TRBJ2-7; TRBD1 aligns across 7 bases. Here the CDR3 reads CASTAGGESYEQYF. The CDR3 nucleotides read TGTGCCAGCACCGCAGGGGGTGAGTCCTACGAGCAGTACTTC.